This T cell receptor beta chain is drawn from a study of shared clonotypes between healthy human individuals. Naive CD45RA+ and memory CD45RA-negative subsets were split from CD4+ cells. The run depth of the assay was deep. The data were produced by immunoSEQ multiplex PCR, yet TCRdb's version contains in-frame clones alone and is incomplete. The sample records about 2.3 million clones, 85% to 95% being singletons. The source material was naive CD4+ T cells from PBMCs. Subset indicated: CD45RA+ positively selected. This TCR was sampled from a man younger than 30 in good health. Some clones in this sample may be carry-over from other donors' samples.

As DNA, the CDR3 is TGTGCCAGCAGCTTAGCCCAGGGGAGTTCCTACAATGAGCAGTTCTTC. It is translated as CASSLAQGSSYNEQFF. The J gene is TRBJ2-1, the V gene TRBV7-6, with a tentative D call TRBD1 (6 bases). The CDR3 has 16 residues. In germline, CDR1 is SGHVS, CDR2 FNYEAQ. V dropped 0 bases and J dropped 1 base, with 10 bases sitting between them.